The following is a TCR beta chain sequence with its context. A junction end diverges from the germline sequence, so it may reflect a read error. In the source study's methods: The authors estimated nucleated cell counts from reference gene primer amplification. TCRdb's table, derived via immunoSEQ multiplex PCR, lists solely in-frame clones and lacks some. Clone size and V and J calls were adopted from that table, with D and trimming inferred from the DNA. The sample consists of almost 55,000 clones, 87% of them appearing once. The sample comes from a study of blood T cell repertoires in COVID-19. For the study at large: Collection of acute and convalescent COVID-19 samples took place in the United States, Italy and Spain. Sources were T cells, B-cell-depleted T cells, or PBMCs; the material itself was cDNA or gDNA.

Sample: peripheral blood. This receptor was obtained from a man between 50 and 59 years old with active COVID-19.

CDR3 in amino acids: CASSLSAGGLGEQFF. In nucleotides, the CDR3 is TGTGCTAGCAGCTTAAGCGCGGGGGGGCTTGGTGAGCAGTTCTTC. The chain couples TRBV7-7 to TRBJ2-1; 9 nucleotides line up with TRBD2. The CDR3 totals 15 residues. In germline, CDR1 is SSHAT, CDR2 FNYEAQ (reference sequence).